The T cell receptor (beta chain) described here comes from a study of cytomegalovirus exposure and HLA in healthy donors. About the study: A prior study identified 117 million unique TCR beta sequences from about 180 million T cells. HLA-typed donors were the source of about 85 million unique TCRs held in an early data release. Study results and limitations: Being productive about 87% or about 30% of the time was typical of most TCR beta V segments in an earlier analysis.

Germline assignment: CDR1 MDHEN and CDR2 SYDVKM. This CDR3 spans 16 amino acids. V was shortened by 5 bases and J by 0 bases, with 16 bases between the two germline ends. This PCR relied on a set of 60 Vbeta primers and 13 Jbeta primers. This table comes from immunoSEQ multiplex PCR, and its TCRdb copy is limited to in-frame clones, with some not included. This table holds approximately 150,000 clones, around 80% found once. As regards this clone: Antigen unknown.

V and J are TRBV28 and TRBJ1-2; no clear D. The specimen was PBMCs. The receptor was isolated from a man aged 25 to 40 in good health and CMV-seropositive. CDR3 in amino acids: CASSTPNALANYGYTF. In nucleotides, the CDR3 is TGTGCCAGCAGTACCCCCAACGCGTTAGCTAACTATGGCTACACCTTC.